The sequence of this T cell receptor (beta chain) was determined in a study of blood T cell repertoires in COVID-19. The data were produced by immunoSEQ multiplex PCR, yet TCRdb's version contains in-frame clones alone and is incomplete. The data hold approximately 250,000 clones, with around 88% observed a single time. Clinical history reported by participants formed the basis on which cohorts were assigned. The CDR3 spans 17 residues. The V gene lost 6 bases and the J gene lost 5 bases, with 25 bases spanning the gap. CDR1 and CDR2 from the germline V gene are SGHNT and YENEEA. This receptor was taken from a middle-aged woman with acute COVID-19. The sample was PBMCs or T cells enriched from blood (not recorded which). J is TRBJ2-5 and V is TRBV11-3; D is perhaps TRBD1 (7 bases). The CDR3 here is CASSESGGTKQGETQYF. The CDR3 nucleotides read TGTGCCAGCAGTGAAAGTGGCGGGACCAAACAGGGGGAGACCCAGTACTTC. The full variable domain, with the rest looked up from reference TRBV11-3 and TRBJ2-5, is EAGVVQSPRYKIIEKKQPVAFWCNPISGHNTLYWYLQNLGQGPELLIRYENEEAVDDSQLPKDRFSAERLKGVDSTLKIQPAELGDSAVYLCASSESGGTKQGETQYFGPGTRLLVL.